The 3 T cell receptor beta chains listed next were all sequenced from one sample in a study of cytomegalovirus exposure and HLA in healthy donors. Primers for the PCR totalled 60 Vbeta and 13 Jbeta. Sequenced by immunoSEQ multiplex PCR; TCRdb stores in-frame clones only, minus some. The sample records 150,000 to 200,000 clones, about 81% being singletons. Sequenced sample: PBMCs. These receptors were taken from a young man in good health and CMV-seronegative.

J is TRBJ2-7 and V is TRBV27, with 11 bases that match TRBD2. V dropped 4 bases and J dropped 2; count of bases not matched to a gene: 7. The germline V gene has CDR1 MNHEY and CDR2 SMNVEV (reference sequence). The CDR3 covers 16 residues. CDR3 sequence reads: CASSSFRLAGTYEQYF. Written as DNA, the CDR3 is TGTGCCAGCAGTTCCTTCCGACTAGCGGGGACCTACGAGCAGTACTTC.

The V call is TRBV9, the J call TRBJ2-2; D possibly corresponds to TRBD1 (5 bases). From germline, CDR1 is SGDLS and CDR2 YYNGEE. The CDR3 spans 15 residues. With 1 base removed from V and 0 bases from J, the gap between germline ends came to 7 bases. Here the CDR3 reads CASSVRGSNTGELFF. DNA for the CDR3: TGTGCCAGCAGCGTAAGGGGCTCGAACACCGGGGAGCTGTTTTTT.

Here the CDR3 DNA reads TGTGCCAGCAGCTTGGGGCACTCCTACGAGCAGTACTTC. Protein: CASSLGHSYEQYF. The rearrangement joins TRBV7-9 to TRBJ2-7; possibly TRBD1 for D (5 bases). From germline, CDR1 is SEHNR and CDR2 FQNEAQ (reference sequence). V was cut by 3 bases and J by 0 bases, with 6 bases left in between. The length of the CDR3 is 13 residues.